One and the same sample provided the 9 T cell receptor beta chains below, sequenced in a study of graft-versus-host responses after intestinal transplantation. TCRdb's table, derived via immunoSEQ multiplex PCR, lists solely in-frame clones and lacks some. This sample has tens of thousands of clones, with approximately 90% found just once. This material consisted of PBMCs, taken around 120 days after intestinal transplantation. Source of these receptors: a human patient who received an intestinal transplant, so some T cells may come from the graft donor.

This clone was seen once. V and J are TRBV6-6 and TRBJ2-2; D assignment may be TRBD1 or TRBD2 (5 bases each). Trimming removed 6 bases from V and 4 bases from J, with 15 bases in between. CDR3 length: 15 residues. Per the germline V gene, CDR1 is MNHNY and CDR2 is SVGAGI (reference sequence). The CDR3 loop reads CASRWGRQSTGELFF. CDR3 sequence (DNA): TGTGCCAGCAGATGGGGACGCCAATCCACCGGGGAGCTGTTTTTT.

This chain links TRBV7-3 with TRBJ1-1; D possibly corresponds to TRBD1 (6 bases). The CDR3 runs to 15 residues. Per the germline V gene, CDR1 is SGHTA and CDR2 is FQGTGA. V was shortened by 0 bases and J by 7 bases, with 15 bases between the two germline ends. The CDR3 reads CASSLTGGQLDEAFF. CDR3 nucleotide sequence: TGTGCCAGCAGCTTAACTGGCGGACAGCTAGATGAAGCTTTCTTT.

The chain is built from TRBV6-6 and TRBJ2-5; no firm D call. The J call is doubtful: the DNA matches TRBJ2-7 better. CDR1 is MNHNY, CDR2 SVGAGI, per germline (reference sequence). This CDR3 spans 15 amino acids. CDR3 in DNA: TGTGCCAGCAGTTACTCCTCCGGAGATTACTACGAGCAGTACTTC. This translates into CASSYSSGDYYEQYF.

This chain connects TRBV7-9 to TRBJ1-1; 7 nucleotides agree with TRBD1. The CDR3 is 14 amino acids. Losses at the gene ends were 7 bases for V and 3 bases for J; bases not matched to a gene: 8. Germline V gene data show CDR1 as SEHNR and CDR2 as FQNEAQ (reference sequence). The CDR3 reads CASKIQGKHTEAFF. In nucleotides, the CDR3 is TGTGCCAGCAAGATACAGGGGAAACACACTGAAGCTTTCTTT.

This chain uses TRBV27 with TRBJ2-1; a weak D match, TRBD2 (7 bases). The CDR3 totals 15 residues. In germline, CDR1 is MNHEY, CDR2 SMNVEV (reference sequence). The V end was cut by 8 bases, the J end by 4 bases, with 18 bases between. Written as DNA, the CDR3 is TGTGCCAGCTCCTTAGCCCGGGGGGCGTACAATGAGCAGTTCTTC. Translating it yields CASSLARGAYNEQFF.

This sequence joins TRBV23-1 and TRBJ2-2; D tentatively fits TRBD1 or TRBD2 (5 bases each). TRBV23-1 is an ORF, with its function uncertain. This CDR3 has 16 amino acids. Trimming left V 4 bases short and J 0 bases short, with 12 bases between. CDR3 nucleotides: TGCGCCAGCAGTCCAGGGACGGGTACGAACACCGGGGAGCTGTTTTTT. Protein sequence: CASSPGTGTNTGELFF.

The V and J genes are TRBV5-1 and TRBJ2-7; the D gene is possibly TRBD1 (5 bases). Trimming removed 4 bases from V and 2 bases from J, with 7 bases in between. The germline gives CDR1 SGHRS, CDR2 YFSETQ. The CDR3 extends over 12 amino acids. CDR3 DNA: TGCGCCAGCAGCCTGGACACCTACGAGCAGTACTTC. It specifies CASSLDTYEQYF.

This CDR3 is CASSPPPGPPRTYEQYF. CDR3 nucleotide sequence: TGTGCCAGCAGCCCCCCCCCAGGGCCTCCAAGAACCTACGAGCAGTACTTC. The genes are TRBV7-9 and TRBJ2-5; a possible D gene is TRBD1 (5 bases). Near its end, the DNA agrees better with TRBJ2-7, so the J call may be wrong. The CDR3 runs to 17 residues. Germline CDR1 and CDR2: SEHNR and FQNEAQ (reference sequence).

The gene calls are TRBV12-2 and TRBJ1-2; TRBD1 reflects the table's D call only, with no check against the DNA. TRBV12-2 has pseudogene status. There are 15 residues in the CDR3. The CDR3 sequence: CASRLEGTGWDGYTF. The DNA for the CDR3 is TGTGCAAGTCGCTTAGAGGGGACAGGGTGGGATGGCTACACCTTC.